This entry features one T cell receptor (beta chain) sequence. What it recognizes is unknown. This sample is part of a study of cytomegalovirus exposure and HLA in healthy donors. Germline assignment: CDR1 SEHNR and CDR2 FQNEAQ (reference sequence). The V end was cut by 5 bases, the J end by 5 bases, with 19 bases between. The CDR3 is 15 amino acids. General observations from the study: The authors listed 150 or so TCR beta chains as cytomegalovirus-associated. In a later analysis, TCR beta V- and J-gene trimming was associated with a missense DCLRE1C variant. Within a later analysis, the majority of CMV-associated TCR beta chains appeared HLA-restricted.

The PCR ran on 60 Vbeta and 13 Jbeta primers. TCRdb keeps only in-frame clones here, not all; method: immunoSEQ multiplex PCR. Found here are approximately 170,000 clones, 85% of them singletons; the top ten hold 1%. This rearrangement joins TRBV7-9 to TRBJ2-7, with D maybe TRBD2 (6 bases). The clonotype comes from a boy between 2 and 10 years old in good health and CMV-seronegative. Sequencing used PBMCs. The CDR3 loop is CASSLTLRELDEQYF. CDR3 nucleotides: TGTGCCAGCAGCCTTACCCTCCGGGAGTTAGACGAGCAGTACTTC.